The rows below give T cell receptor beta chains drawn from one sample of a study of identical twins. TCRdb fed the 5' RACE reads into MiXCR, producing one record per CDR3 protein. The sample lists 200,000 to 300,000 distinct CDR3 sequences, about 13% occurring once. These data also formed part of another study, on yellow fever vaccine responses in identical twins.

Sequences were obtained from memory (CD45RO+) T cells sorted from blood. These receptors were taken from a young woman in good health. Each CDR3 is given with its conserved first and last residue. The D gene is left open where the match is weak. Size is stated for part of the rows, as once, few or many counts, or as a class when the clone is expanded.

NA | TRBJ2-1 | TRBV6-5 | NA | TGTGCCAGCAGTTACCGCCGCCGGGACATCTTCAATGAGCAGTTCTTC | CASSYRRRDIFNEQFF
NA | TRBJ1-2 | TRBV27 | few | TGTGCCAGCAGTCCCCTTGTGGGGGGCGGAAGCTACACCTTC | CASSPLVGGGSYTF
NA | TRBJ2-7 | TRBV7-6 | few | TGTGCCAGCAGCTTGGTACAGCTCACCTACGAGCAGTACTTC | CASSLVQLTYEQYF
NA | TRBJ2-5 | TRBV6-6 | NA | TGTGCCAGCAGCTCCGGGCCAGGCGGGACCCAGTACTTC | CASSSGPGGTQYF
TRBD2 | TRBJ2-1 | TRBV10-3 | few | TGTGCCATCAGCCAGGCAGCGGGAGGGCCCTACAATGAGCAGTTCTTC | CAISQAAGGPYNEQFF
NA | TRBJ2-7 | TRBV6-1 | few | TGTGCCAGCAAAACCCCCGGACAGTCTTACGAGCAGTACTTC | CASKTPGQSYEQYF
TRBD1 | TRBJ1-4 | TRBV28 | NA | TGTGCCAGCAGTTCCCCGGACAGGGCAAAACTGTTTTTT | CASSSPDRAKLFF
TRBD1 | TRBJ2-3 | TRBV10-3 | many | TGTGCCATCAGACCGGGACAGGGGATAGATACGCAGTATTTT | CAIRPGQGIDTQYF
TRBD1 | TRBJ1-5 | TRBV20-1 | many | TGCAGTGCTTCGATGGACAGGTCAAATCAGCCCCAGCATTTT | CSASMDRSNQPQHF
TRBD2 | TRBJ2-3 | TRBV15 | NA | TGTGCCACCAGCTACGAGGCGACTAGCGGGGAAGATACGCAGTATTTT | CATSYEATSGEDTQYF
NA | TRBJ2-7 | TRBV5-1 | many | TGCGCCAGCAGCCGGGACGGCTCCTACGAGCAGTACTTC | CASSRDGSYEQYF
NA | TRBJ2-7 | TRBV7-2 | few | TGTGCCAGCAGCCCCCTCCGGGACATAGACTACGAGCAGTACTTC | CASSPLRDIDYEQYF